This passage covers 31 T cell receptor beta chains from one sample sequenced in a study of control samples from healthy donors and cancer patients. The table came from immunoSEQ multiplex PCR; TCRdb's copy has only in-frame clones and leaves some out. Of 130,000 or so clones listed, roughly 89% are singletons. Specimen: PBMCs. These receptors came from a man aged 45 to 65 with head and neck cancer.

This clone was observed many times. CDR3 amino acids: CANGAGDSPSYEQYF. The CDR3 DNA reads as TGTGCCAATGGGGCAGGGGACTCACCCTCCTACGAGCAGTACTTC. V and J are TRBV21-1 and TRBJ2-7. TRBV21-1 corresponds to a pseudogene. The CDR3 runs 15 residues.

This clone was counted once. The chain couples TRBV5-1 to TRBJ2-7; D not resolved. V was shortened by 1 base and J by 2 bases, with 10 bases between the two germline ends. This CDR3 region has 14 residues. CDR1 and CDR2 from the germline V gene are SGHRS and YFSETQ. Written as DNA, the CDR3 is TGCGCCAGCAGCTTGTACGACGGAGCCTACGAGCAGTACTTC. Translating gives CASSLYDGAYEQYF.

The J gene is TRBJ1-6, the V gene TRBV7-2, with 10 bases lining up with TRBD1. Trimming removed 6 bases from V and 3 bases from J; junction bases left unmatched: 5. CDR3 length: 16 amino acids. Germline CDR1 reads SGHTA; CDR2 reads FQGNSA. In DNA form, the CDR3 reads TGTGCCAGCAGATCGACAGGGGGCAACTATAATTCACCCCTCCACTTT. It is translated as CASRSTGGNYNSPLHF. The full variable domain, completed using reference TRBV7-2 and TRBJ1-6, is GAGVSQSPSNKVTEKGKDVELRCDPISGHTALYWYRQSLGQGLEFLIYFQGNSAPDKSGLPSDRFSAERTGGSVSTLTIQRTQQEDSAVYLCASRSTGGNYNSPLHFGNGTRLTVT.

This clone was detected only once. This chain joins TRBV18 and TRBJ2-5; no definite D call. Trimming shortened V by 4 bases and J by 0 bases, and 0 bases separated the two germline ends. The CDR3 has 11 residues. Per the germline V gene, CDR1 is KGHSH and CDR2 is LQKENI. The CDR3 sequence: CASSHQETQYF. The DNA of the CDR3 is TGTGCCAGCTCACACCAAGAGACCCAGTACTTC.

Written as DNA, the CDR3 is TGTGCCAGCAGTGATCTTGTCTACGAGCAGTACTTC. It encodes CASSDLVYEQYF. The rearrangement links TRBV6-1 to TRBJ2-7; unclear D gene. Looked up from germline, CDR1 is MNHNS and CDR2 is SASEGT. The CDR3 has 12 residues. Trimming took 3 bases from V and 3 from J, leaving 6 bases between them.

This clone was seen just once. CDR3 in DNA: TGCGCCAGCAGCTTGTATCTAGACACCCCGGAGGACGAGCAGTACTTC. This codes for CASSLYLDTPEDEQYF. The chain uses TRBV5-1 and TRBJ2-7; D perhaps matches TRBD2 (5 bases). V was shortened by 1 base and J by 5 bases, with 19 bases between the two germline ends. Per germline, CDR1 SGHRS and CDR2 YFSETQ. The CDR3 totals 16 residues.

J is TRBJ2-5 and V is TRBV10-3; no definite D call. V was clipped by 2 bases and J by 4 bases, with 11 bases between them. Germline CDR1 and CDR2: ENHRY and SYGVKD. This CDR3 has 14 amino acids. The CDR3 sequence: CAISEHGVRETQYF. The CDR3 DNA sequence: TGTGCCATCAGTGAGCACGGCGTTCGAGAGACCCAGTACTTC.

Only one count was recorded for this clone. The chain combines TRBV6-2 or TRBV6-3 with TRBJ1-1; TRBD1 matches at 7 bases. CDR3 size: 15 residues. From germline, CDR1 is MNHEY and CDR2 SVGEGT. Unmatched junction bases numbered 11, after V lost 6 bases and J lost 4 bases. CDR3 in DNA: TGTGCCAGCAGCTCCTCTCGCAGGGGGGTCACTGAAGCTTTCTTT. It encodes CASSSSRRGVTEAFF.

The CDR3 spells CASSFLDRPETQYF. CDR3 nucleotides: TGTGCCAGCAGTTTCCTGGACAGGCCGGAGACCCAGTACTTC. The J gene is TRBJ2-5, the V gene TRBV28, with 7 positions matching TRBD1. Trimming removed 3 bases from V and 5 bases from J; junction bases left unmatched: 6. Germline values: CDR1 MDHEN, CDR2 SYDVKM. The CDR3 is made up of 14 amino acids.

The chain combines TRBV10-3 with TRBJ2-7; 9 positions agree with TRBD2. J was trimmed by 1 base and V by 6 bases; bases with no gene match: 10. Germline V gives CDR1 ENHRY, CDR2 SYGVKD. The CDR3 covers 16 residues. The CDR3 loop reads CAIRPTSGTLSYEQYF. The CDR3 nucleotides are TGTGCCATCAGACCGACTAGCGGAACATTGTCCTACGAGCAGTACTTC.

For this clone: The same CDR3 also results from other DNA sequences found in this sample. The chain recombines TRBV5-4 with TRBJ2-3; the D gene is possibly TRBD2 (6 bases). The CDR3 totals 15 residues. The V end was cut by 0 bases, the J end by 0 bases, with 8 bases between. From germline, CDR1 is SGHNT and CDR2 YYREEE (reference sequence). In DNA form, the CDR3 reads TGTGCCAGCAGCTTGGGCGGGACGAGCACAGATACGCAGTATTTT. This sequence encodes CASSLGGTSTDTQYF.

This rearrangement joins TRBV6-1 to TRBJ1-6; 11 bases map to TRBD1. J gave up 9 bases and V 1 base, and 5 bases lay outside the gene matches. The V gene's germline CDR1 is MNHNS and CDR2 SASEGT. This CDR3 comprises 16 residues. In DNA form, the CDR3 reads TGTGCCAGCAGTGAAGGGGTCGGGACAGGGGGTTCACCCCTCCACTTT. Its protein product is CASSEGVGTGGSPLHF.

The chain employs TRBV10-2 and TRBJ2-7, with TRBD2 matching 10 bases. The length of the CDR3 is 13 residues. CDR1 is WSHSY, CDR2 SAAADI, per germline. Trimming removed 8 bases from V and 4 bases from J; junction bases left unmatched: 5. The CDR3 DNA follows: TGCGCCAGCGCCGGACTAGCGGCTTACGAGCAGTACTTC. As protein: CASAGLAAYEQYF.

The chain recombines TRBV7-9 with TRBJ2-1, with 8 positions matching TRBD1. Germline lookup yields CDR1 SEHNR and CDR2 FQNEAQ (reference sequence). This CDR3 is 15 amino acids long. The V and J ends lost 2 bases and 4 bases, in that order; junction bases with no gene match: 4. The CDR3 DNA is TGTGCCAGCAGCTTATCACAGGGGGATTACAATGAGCAGTTCTTC. The encoded protein is CASSLSQGDYNEQFF.

V and J are TRBV5-1 and TRBJ2-2; TRBD1 aligns across 8 bases. The germline V gene has CDR1 SGHRS and CDR2 YFSETQ. J lost 6 bases, V lost 6 bases, and 13 bases had no gene match. The length of the CDR3 is 16 residues. Written as DNA, the CDR3 is TGCGCCAGCACCCTAGGAGGGACAGGCCCCCCCGGGGAGCTGTTTTTT. Its translation is CASTLGGTGPPGELFF.

This chain links TRBV3-1 (or the pseudogene TRBV3-2) with TRBJ2-1, with a tentative D call TRBD1 (5 bases). This CDR3 is 15 amino acids long. The germline gives CDR1 LGHDT, CDR2 YNNKEL (reference sequence). V lost 3 bases and J lost 5, with 14 bases in between. The CDR3 region has the DNA TGTGCCAGCAGCCACGGAGAACAGGTGGACAATGAGCAGTTCTTC. It specifies CASSHGEQVDNEQFF.

This clone was observed a single time. The chain carries TRBV19 and TRBJ2-7; unclear D gene. Germline V gene sequence: CDR1 LNHDA, CDR2 SQIVND (reference sequence). Trimming shortened V by 3 bases and J by 6 bases, and 9 bases separated the two germline ends. This CDR3 has 12 amino acids. CDR3 sequence: CASSISSGEQYF. CDR3 nucleotide sequence: TGTGCCAGTAGTATCAGCTCGGGCGAGCAGTACTTC.

V gene TRBV5-1 combines with J gene TRBJ2-5; D gene uncertain. Deletions cut 4 bases from V and 5 bases from J, with 9 bases between. Germline CDR1 is SGHRS and CDR2 is YFSETQ. This CDR3 comprises 12 residues. CDR3 sequence reads: CASSQDMETQYF. The CDR3 DNA reads as TGCGCCAGCAGCCAGGATATGGAGACCCAGTACTTC.

The V gene is TRBV5-4, the J gene TRBJ2-1; D may be TRBD2 (6 bases). The germline gives CDR1 SGHNT, CDR2 YYREEE (reference sequence). CDR3 length: 16 amino acids. V was cut by 1 base and J by 7 bases, with 18 bases left in between. CDR3 sequence reads: CASSLPGGVRGNEQFF. The CDR3 nucleotides are TGTGCCAGCAGCTTGCCGGGCGGGGTGCGCGGGAATGAGCAGTTCTTC.

The V and J genes are TRBV29-1 and TRBJ2-2, with D hard to call. This CDR3 contains 12 residues. Per the germline V gene, CDR1 is SQVTM and CDR2 is ANQGSEA. The germline V and J ends were trimmed by 8 bases and 0 bases, with 7 bases remaining between them. The CDR3 is CSQTSNTGELFF. DNA for the CDR3: TGCAGCCAGACGTCGAACACCGGGGAGCTGTTTTTT.

Regarding this clone: Other DNA sequences in this sample translate to the same CDR3. The V gene is TRBV5-1, the J gene TRBJ2-1; 12 bases are shared with TRBD2. The CDR3 sequence is 16 residues long. V shed 5 bases, J shed 4 bases, and the junction held 7 bases outside the gene matches. Germline V lookup: CDR1 SGHRS, CDR2 YFSETQ. CDR3 loop: CASSRLGTSGYNEQFF. CDR3 in DNA: TGCGCCAGCAGTCGGCTGGGGACTAGCGGGTACAATGAGCAGTTCTTC. Variable domain in full (rest from reference TRBV5-1 and TRBJ2-1): KAGVTQTPRYLIKTRGQQVTLSCSPISGHRSVSWYQQTPGQGLQFLFEYFSETQRNKGNFPGRFSGRQFSNSRSEMNVSTLELGDSALYLCASSRLGTSGYNEQFFGPGTRLTVL.

This sequence joins TRBV7-9 and TRBJ2-1; TRBD2 matches at 7 bases. The germline gives CDR1 SEHNR, CDR2 FQNEAQ (reference sequence). There are 14 residues in the CDR3. V gave up 2 bases and J gave up 5 bases; unmatched junction bases: 3. Here the CDR3 reads CASSLWGGNNEQFF. In DNA form, the CDR3 reads TGTGCCAGCAGCTTATGGGGAGGGAACAATGAGCAGTTCTTC.

The V gene is TRBV7-9, the J gene TRBJ1-2, with 8 positions matching TRBD1. Germline CDR1 SEHNR, CDR2 FQNEAQ (reference sequence). This CDR3 is 19 amino acids long. J was trimmed by 4 bases and V by 4 bases; bases with no gene match: 20. CDR3: CASSSSQTGGLVLLYGYTF. Here the CDR3 DNA reads TGTGCCAGCAGCTCATCCCAAACAGGGGGACTAGTTCTTCTCTATGGCTACACCTTC.

This chain links TRBV28 with TRBJ1-5; no firm D call. Germline V gene lookup returns CDR1 MDHEN and CDR2 SYDVKM. This CDR3 has 13 amino acids. Trimming took off 9 bases at V and 8 bases at J, with 17 bases between the two ends. CDR3: CASRHGAHEPQHF. Here the CDR3 DNA reads TGTGCCAGTAGACATGGCGCTCACGAGCCCCAGCATTTT.

This chain joins TRBV24-1 and TRBJ2-5; tentatively, D is TRBD1 (6 bases). The V gene's germline CDR1 is KGHDR and CDR2 SFDVKD. V was shortened by 1 base and J by 5 bases, with 19 bases between the two germline ends. CDR3 length: 17 amino acids. CDR3 sequence reads: CATSDLKENRESETQYF. DNA of the CDR3: TGTGCCACCAGTGATTTAAAGGAAAACAGGGAGTCCGAGACCCAGTACTTC.

Of note for this clone: The sample holds other DNA sequences that translate to the same CDR3. The chain joins TRBV19 to TRBJ2-5; possible D gene TRBD1, 5 bases. Germline CDR1 is LNHDA and CDR2 is SQIVND (reference sequence). There are 18 residues in the CDR3. V shed 2 bases and J shed 3 bases, with 22 bases lying between them. The chain's CDR3 is CASSIWQGSSPSEETQYF. Written as DNA, the CDR3 is TGTGCCAGTAGTATATGGCAGGGTTCGTCGCCCAGCGAAGAGACCCAGTACTTC.

V and J are TRBV7-9 and TRBJ2-1; D ambiguous. Trimming cost V 7 bases and J 3 bases, with 7 bases left between them. The CDR3 length is 12 residues. Germline V gene sequence: CDR1 SEHNR, CDR2 FQNEAQ (reference sequence). The CDR3 sequence: CASMEGYNEQFF. The CDR3 coding sequence is TGTGCCAGCATGGAAGGCTACAATGAGCAGTTCTTC.

The chain couples TRBV19 to TRBJ2-4; tentatively, D is TRBD1 (6 bases). V lost 7 bases and J 6 bases, leaving 16 bases between the germline ends. The CDR3 sequence is 14 residues long. The V gene's germline CDR1 is LNHDA and CDR2 SQIVND (reference sequence). Written as DNA, the CDR3 is TGTGCCAGTAAGGAGGACAGAATTGGAAACATTCAGTACTTC. Protein product: CASKEDRIGNIQYF.

This clone has only one observation. The chain joins TRBV7-9 to TRBJ2-2, with D uncertain. Germline CDR1 and CDR2: SEHNR and FQNEAQ (reference sequence). There are 12 residues in the CDR3. Trimming cost V 5 bases and J 8 bases, with 9 bases left between them. The CDR3 sequence: CASSPKGGELFF. The CDR3 coding sequence is TGTGCCAGCAGCCCAAAGGGTGGGGAGCTGTTTTTT.

The V call is TRBV15, the J call TRBJ2-4; D possibly uses TRBD1 or TRBD2 (6 bases each). The CDR3 covers 16 residues. Per the germline V gene, CDR1 is LNHNV and CDR2 is YYDKDF (reference sequence). Deletions cut 5 bases from V and 7 bases from J, with 21 bases between. The CDR3 protein is CATSPHRGQSRNIQYF. In DNA form, the CDR3 reads TGTGCCACCAGCCCCCACCGGGGGCAAAGTCGGAACATTCAGTACTTC.

The CDR3, as DNA: TGTGCCAGCAGTGATCCTCAGCCGAATACGCAGTATTTT. Translated: CASSDPQPNTQYF. The chain employs TRBV6-1 and TRBJ2-3; D remains unclear. Germline CDR1 and CDR2: MNHNS and SASEGT. The V end lost 3 bases, the J end lost 7 bases, and 11 bases lay between the germline ends. CDR3 length equals 13 residues.